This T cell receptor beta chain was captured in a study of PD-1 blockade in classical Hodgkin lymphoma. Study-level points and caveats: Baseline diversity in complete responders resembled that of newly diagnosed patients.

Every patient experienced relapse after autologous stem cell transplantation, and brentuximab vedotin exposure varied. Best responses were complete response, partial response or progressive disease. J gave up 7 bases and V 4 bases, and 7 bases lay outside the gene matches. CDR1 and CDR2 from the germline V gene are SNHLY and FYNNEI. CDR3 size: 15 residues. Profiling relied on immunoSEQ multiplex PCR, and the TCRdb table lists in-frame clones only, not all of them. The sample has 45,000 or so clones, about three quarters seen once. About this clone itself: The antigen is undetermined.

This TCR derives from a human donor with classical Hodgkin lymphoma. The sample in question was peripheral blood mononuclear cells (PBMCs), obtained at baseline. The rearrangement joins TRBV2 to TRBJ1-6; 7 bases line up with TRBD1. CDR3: CASSVDRVRNSPLHF. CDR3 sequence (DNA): TGTGCCAGCAGTGTAGACAGGGTGAGGAATTCACCCCTCCACTTT.